This T cell receptor (beta chain) was documented in a study of blood T cell repertoires in COVID-19. Study at large: Donors in the United States, Italy and Spain gave samples during acute or convalescent COVID-19.

The CDR3 is 16 amino acids. With V trimmed by 4 bases and J by 3 bases, 9 bases remained unmatched. Germline lookup yields CDR1 SGHTA and CDR2 FQGNSA. Clones were read by immunoSEQ multiplex PCR, and TCRdb kept only the in-frame ones, dropping some. The table lists around 100,000 clones, roughly 82% of them singletons, with roughly 4.1% in the top ten. The sample consisted of peripheral blood. The TCR comes from a human donor in a cohort sampled during active COVID-19. The chain has TRBV7-2 and TRBJ2-5, with 9 bases that match TRBD2. The CDR3 loop reads CASSSGELAGKETQYF. CDR3 coding DNA: TGTGCCAGCAGCTCGGGGGAGCTAGCGGGGAAAGAGACCCAGTACTTC.